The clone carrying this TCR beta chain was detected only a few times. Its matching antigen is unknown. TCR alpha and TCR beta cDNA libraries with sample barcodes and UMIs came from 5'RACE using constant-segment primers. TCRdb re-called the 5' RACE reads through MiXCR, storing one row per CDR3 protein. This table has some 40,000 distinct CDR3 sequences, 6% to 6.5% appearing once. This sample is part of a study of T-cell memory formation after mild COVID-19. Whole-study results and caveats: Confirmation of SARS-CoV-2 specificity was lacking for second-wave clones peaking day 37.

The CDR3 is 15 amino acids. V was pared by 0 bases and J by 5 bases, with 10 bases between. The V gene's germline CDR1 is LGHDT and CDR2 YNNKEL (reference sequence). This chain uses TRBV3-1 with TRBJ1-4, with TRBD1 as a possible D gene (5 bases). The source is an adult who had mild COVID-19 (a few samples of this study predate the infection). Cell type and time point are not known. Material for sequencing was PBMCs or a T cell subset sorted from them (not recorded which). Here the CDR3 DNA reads TGTGCCAGCAGCCAAGAGGGGACGGTGAATGAAAAACTGTTTTTT. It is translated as CASSQEGTVNEKLFF.